A selection of T cell receptor beta chains follows, all from one sample in a study of cytomegalovirus exposure and HLA in healthy donors. Using immunoSEQ multiplex PCR, the repertoire was profiled, and TCRdb retains in-frame clones only, with some absent. The sample includes a few hundred thousand clones, approximately 84% seen only once; the top ten take 1.5% to 2%. The sequenced material came from PBMCs. The receptors derive from a woman aged 40 to 50 in good health and CMV-seropositive. Each CDR3 is given with its conserved first and last residue. A D gene is named only where the DNA matches it firmly. Clone size is shown for a subset of rows, as once, few, many or a class of expanded clone.

d_gene,v_gene,abundance,j_gene,len,CDR3nt,CDR3aa
.,TRBV5-1,.,TRBJ2-3,14,TGCGCCAGCAGCTTGCAGGGAGGATTAGATACGCAGTATTTT,CASSLQGGLDTQYF
.,TRBV6-5,once,TRBJ2-7,14,TGTGCCAGCAGACTCCGGGACACATCCTACGAGCAGTACTTC,CASRLRDTSYEQYF
TRBD1,TRBV10-3,few,TRBJ1-5,16,TGTGCCATCAGTGAATCAGGGGGGCTACGCAATCAGCCCCAGCATTTT,CAISESGGLRNQPQHF
.,TRBV9,.,TRBJ1-1,13,TGTGCCAGCAGCGTACGGGGGGGCACTGAAGCTTTCTTT,CASSVRGGTEAFF
TRBD1,TRBV6-1,.,TRBJ2-1,15,TGTGCCAGCAGTGCGGTCGGACAGGGGGCAGGTGAGCAGTTCTTC,CASSAVGQGAGEQFF
TRBD1,TRBV27,once,TRBJ2-7,15,TGTGCCAGCAGCCGTACCGGGACAGGAACCTACGAGCAGTACTTC,CASSRTGTGTYEQYF
TRBD2,TRBV6-5,.,TRBJ2-3,16,TGTGCCAGCAGTTACTCGCTAGCGGGGAGGGGAGATACGCAGTATTTT,CASSYSLAGRGDTQYF
.,TRBV5-6,.,TRBJ2-3,14,TGTGCCAGCAGCTTGTTCTTGAGGACAGATACGCAGTATTTT,CASSLFLRTDTQYF
TRBD1,TRBV4-2,.,TRBJ1-2,15,TGTGCCAGCAGCCAAGAGGTATTACAGGGGTATGGCTACACCTTC,CASSQEVLQGYGYTF
TRBD1,TRBV25-1,.,TRBJ1-2,17,TGTGCCAGCAGTGATCAGGACAGGGGGCTTGGTAACTATGGCTACACCTTC,CASSDQDRGLGNYGYTF
.,TRBV29-1,.,TRBJ2-7,13,TGCAGCGTGTCGCAGGGCGTCTCCCACGAGCAGTACTTC,CSVSQGVSHEQYF
TRBD2,TRBV19,.,TRBJ2-2,17,TGTGCCAGTAGTATAAGGGCTAGCGGAGCGAACACCGGGGAGCTGTTTTTT,CASSIRASGANTGELFF
.,TRBV30,.,TRBJ1-5,13,TGTGCCTGGAGTGTTGGACACTATCAGCCCCAGCATTTT,CAWSVGHYQPQHF
.,TRBV11-3,.,TRBJ2-1,15,TGTGCCAGCAGCCTAACGGGAATCTCCTACAATGAGCAGTTCTTC,CASSLTGISYNEQFF
.,TRBV11-3,.,TRBJ2-7,11,TGTGCCAGCAGCTTGCTAGATGAGCAGTACTTC,CASSLLDEQYF
TRBD1,TRBV19,.,TRBJ1-2,15,TGTGCCAGTAGTATACAGGGGGCGCCGAACTATGGCTACACCTTC,CASSIQGAPNYGYTF
.,TRBV29-1,.,TRBJ2-5,10,TGCAGCGTTGAAACCGGTATCCAGTACTTC,CSVETGIQYF
TRBD1,TRBV28,.,TRBJ1-2,12,TGTGCCAGCAGTTCCCTGGGACAGGGCTTCACCTTC,CASSSLGQGFTF
TRBD2,TRBV4-3,.,TRBJ2-1,18,TGCGCCAGCAGCCAAGAGACTAGCGGGAGCAACTCCTACAATGAGCAGTTCTTC,CASSQETSGSNSYNEQFF
.,TRBV5-1,.,TRBJ2-7,13,TGCGCCAGCAAGGATTCCGGGACCTACGAGCAGTACTTC,CASKDSGTYEQYF
.,TRBV18,.,TRBJ2-1,15,TGTGCCAGCTCACCACGGGTAGCGGATAACAATGAGCAGTTCTTC,CASSPRVADNNEQFF
TRBD1,TRBV7-9,.,TRBJ2-5,14,TGTGCCAGCAGCCCGGGACAGCCGGGGGAGACCCAGTACTTC,CASSPGQPGETQYF
.,TRBV9,.,TRBJ1-3,17,TGTGCCAGCAGCGTAAGTGCGGTTCTCCGCTCTGGAAACACCATATATTTT,CASSVSAVLRSGNTIYF
.,TRBV6-5,.,TRBJ1-1,15,TGTGCCAGCAGGGATACAGGGCGGGTAGGCACTGAAGCTTTCTTT,CASRDTGRVGTEAFF
.,TRBV4-3,.,TRBJ1-2,14,TGCGCCAGCAGCCCCGGACAGCATAACTATGGCTACACCTTC,CASSPGQHNYGYTF
.,TRBV5-3,once,TRBJ1-4,12,TGTGCCACGCGGGGGGATAATGAAAAACTGTTTTTT,CATRGDNEKLFF
.,TRBV5-1,.,TRBJ1-1,14,TGCGCCAGCAGCTTAGACACATTGAACACTGAAGCTTTCTTT,CASSLDTLNTEAFF
.,TRBV15,.,TRBJ1-4,16,TGTGCCACCAGCCGAGGGTCGGGTGCAACTAATGAAAAACTGTTTTTT,CATSRGSGATNEKLFF
TRBD2,TRBV19,.,TRBJ2-3,17,TGTGCCAGTAGTATGTCCGGGACTAGCGGGAGGGGAGATACGCAGTATTTT,CASSMSGTSGRGDTQYF
.,TRBV27,.,TRBJ2-5,15,TGTGCCAGCAGTTTATCAACAGGGTCGGGAGAGACCCAGTACTTC,CASSLSTGSGETQYF
.,TRBV11-3,.,TRBJ2-2,16,TGTGCCAGCAGCTCCAGGGTAGCCTCGAACACCGGGGAGCTGTTTTTT,CASSSRVASNTGELFF
TRBD1,TRBV7-9,many,TRBJ1-1,12,TGTGCCAGCAGCCAGGGGGCTACTGAAGCTTTCTTT,CASSQGATEAFF
.,TRBV10-3,.,TRBJ2-7,17,TGTGCCATCAGTGAGGTCGCCGGTCTAGCGTTAACCTACGAGCAGTACTTC,CAISEVAGLALTYEQYF
.,TRBV19,.,TRBJ1-1,13,TGTGCCAGTAGTTCAGGGCAGTGGACTGAAGCTTTCTTT,CASSSGQWTEAFF
TRBD2,TRBV4-2,.,TRBJ2-2,15,TGTGCCAGCAGCTCCGACGGGACTAGCTCCGGGGAGCTGTTTTTT,CASSSDGTSSGELFF
.,TRBV28,.,TRBJ1-6,17,TGTGCCAGCAGTCTCCTCGACAAAAGCTCCTATAATTCACCCCTCCACTTT,CASSLLDKSSYNSPLHF
.,TRBV29-1,.,TRBJ2-1,15,TGCAGCGTTGACCCAGACAGGAGCTCCTACAATGAGCAGTTCTTC,CSVDPDRSSYNEQFF